These 27 T cell receptor beta chains originate from one sample sequenced in a study of identical twins. One entry per CDR3 protein, called by TCRdb with MiXCR from the 5' RACE reads. This sample yields approximately 470,000 distinct CDR3 sequences, of which approximately 15% are seen a single time; over 0.5% belongs to the top ten. These data are also associated with another study on yellow fever vaccine responses in identical twins.

Sequencing was performed on CD4+ T cells sorted from blood. Every receptor here comes from a woman under 30 in good health.

A few counts support this clonotype. The chain links TRBV3-1 to TRBJ1-4, with D perhaps matching TRBD1 (5 bases). Germline CDR1 and CDR2: LGHDT and YNNKEL (reference sequence). This CDR3 has 13 residues. With 3 bases removed from V and 6 bases from J, the gap between germline ends came to 8 bases. CDR3 in DNA: TGTGCCAGCAGCCACAGGGAAGATGAAAAACTGTTTTTT. Translating gives CASSHREDEKLFF.

Only a few counts were recorded for this clonotype. This rearrangement joins TRBV4-3 to TRBJ2-1, with TRBD2 as a possible D gene (6 bases). This CDR3 region has 13 residues. Trimming removed 1 base from V and 9 bases from J, with 10 bases in between. Germline assignment: CDR1 LGHNA and CDR2 YSLEER. CDR3 loop: CASSQALEGEQFF. DNA for the CDR3: TGCGCCAGCAGCCAAGCTCTGGAGGGTGAGCAGTTCTTC.

The chain carries TRBV6-5 and TRBJ2-2; TRBD1 is a possible D gene (5 bases). Trimming took 2 bases from V and 1 from J, leaving 11 bases between them. From germline, CDR1 is MNHEY and CDR2 SVGAGI. CDR3 length: 16 residues. CDR3 DNA: TGTGCCAGCAGTTACCCGGCAGGGTTGAACACCGGGGAGCTGTTTTTT. The encoded protein is CASSYPAGLNTGELFF.

The V gene is TRBV6-5, the J gene TRBJ2-5, with no clear D. The CDR3 loop spans 14 amino acids. Germline V CDR1 and CDR2: MNHEY, SVGAGI. Between the trimmed V and J ends, which lost 2 bases and 4 bases, there was a span of 11 bases. The CDR3 DNA follows: TGTGCCAGCAGTTACGGGTCTAGAGGAGAGACCCAGTACTTC. This gives the protein CASSYGSRGETQYF.

This clonotype was detected only a few times. The chain is built from TRBV6-2 or TRBV6-3 and TRBJ2-3; 9 positions agree with TRBD2. V was clipped by 4 bases and J by 7 bases; unmatched bases: 6. CDR1 MNHEY and CDR2 SVGEGT come from the germline V gene. The CDR3 is 14 residues long. The CDR3 sequence: CASSLAGAANTQYF. The CDR3 DNA follows: TGTGCCAGCAGTTTAGCGGGAGCGGCGAATACGCAGTATTTT.

The genes are TRBV7-9 and TRBJ2-1; a weak D match, TRBD2 (6 bases). Germline CDR1 reads SEHNR; CDR2 reads FQNEAQ (reference sequence). The CDR3 loop spans 17 amino acids. With 5 bases removed from V and 8 bases from J, the gap between germline ends came to 25 bases. Written as DNA, the CDR3 is TGTGCCAGCAGCCCCCGACCGGGACTGCCCTTTAGTGATGAGCAGTTCTTC. This gives the protein CASSPRPGLPFSDEQFF.

The rearrangement links TRBV3-1 to TRBJ2-6; TRBD1 is a possible D gene (7 bases). Looked up from germline, CDR1 is LGHDT and CDR2 is YNNKEL (reference sequence). This CDR3 has 17 amino acids. Between the trimmed V and J ends, which lost 6 bases and 2 bases, there was a span of 17 bases. The chain's CDR3 is CASSTRRGQTGANVLTF. The CDR3 coding sequence is TGTGCCAGCAGTACCCGGAGGGGGCAGACTGGGGCCAACGTCCTGACTTTC.

The sample holds a few counts of this clonotype. The J gene is TRBJ2-1, the V gene TRBV6-5, with 7 bases lining up with TRBD2. CDR3 length equals 15 residues. Unmatched junction bases numbered 1, after V lost 2 bases and J lost 0 bases. CDR1 and CDR2 (germline): MNHEY, SVGAGI. The CDR3 DNA follows: TGTGCCAGCAGTTACGGCGGGAGCTCCTACAATGAGCAGTTCTTC. Translation: CASSYGGSSYNEQFF.

This clonotype was detected only a few times. J is TRBJ2-7 and V is TRBV4-3; 7 bases map to TRBD2. The V segment lost 0 bases and the J segment 7 bases; nucleotides outside the gene matches: 9. This CDR3 comprises 15 residues. Germline assignment: CDR1 LGHNA and CDR2 YSLEER. CDR3 in amino acids: CASSQDWSGIEEQYF. Written as DNA, the CDR3 is TGCGCCAGCAGCCAAGATTGGAGCGGGATAGAGGAGCAGTACTTC.

This clonotype was seen a handful of times. The chain is built from TRBV18 and TRBJ2-7; tentatively, D is TRBD2 (6 bases). The V gene lost 6 bases and the J gene lost 6 bases, with 18 bases spanning the gap. This CDR3 spans 14 amino acids. Germline CDR1 and CDR2: KGHSH and LQKENI. CDR3 sequence: CASSQSRDPCEQYF. The CDR3 DNA is TGTGCCAGCTCCCAATCGCGGGACCCTTGCGAGCAGTACTTC.

The chain carries TRBV20-1 and TRBJ2-2; TRBD2 is a possible D gene (7 bases). The CDR3 is made up of 17 amino acids. Trimming removed 3 bases at V and 5 bases at J, with 22 bases between. Germline CDR1 DFQATT, CDR2 SNEGSKA (reference sequence). CDR3 bases: TGCAGTGCTAGGGCCGCGGTTCGGGGGGCTCGTACCGGGGAGCTGTTTTTT. Protein product: CSARAAVRGARTGELFF.

The V and J genes are TRBV27 and TRBJ2-2; 8 bases align to TRBD2. With V trimmed by 8 bases and J by 5 bases, 4 bases remained unmatched. The CDR3 sequence is 13 residues long. Germline V gene data show CDR1 as MNHEY and CDR2 as SMNVEV (reference sequence). As DNA, the CDR3 is TGTGCCAGCCGGCTAGCGGGTACCGGGGAGCTGTTTTTT. It translates to CASRLAGTGELFF.

The CDR3 is CATSGRRGSTDTQYF. The CDR3 DNA is TGTGCCACCAGTGGGAGGCGCGGAAGCACAGATACGCAGTATTTT. The J gene is TRBJ2-3, the V gene TRBV24-1; D possibly corresponds to TRBD2 (5 bases). Germline V CDR1 and CDR2: KGHDR, SFDVKD. The CDR3 is 15 amino acids. Trimming pared 5 bases from V and 0 bases from J, leaving 11 bases between.

The genes are TRBV27 and TRBJ1-5; D might be TRBD1 (5 bases). The CDR3 extends over 16 amino acids. Deletions cut 3 bases from V and 6 bases from J, with 18 bases between. Germline assignment: CDR1 MNHEY and CDR2 SMNVEV (reference sequence). The CDR3 region has the DNA TGTGCCAGCAGTTTTCTGAGTGCAGGGCGAGTTCAGCCCCAGCATTTT. Its protein is CASSFLSAGRVQPQHF.

This clonotype was counted between two and nine times. V and J are TRBV27 and TRBJ2-5; 8 bases line up with TRBD1. The germline gives CDR1 MNHEY, CDR2 SMNVEV (reference sequence). The length of the CDR3 is 15 residues. V lost 5 bases to trimming and J lost 3 bases; unmatched junction nucleotides: 8. CDR3: CASSPAGTGKETQYF. CDR3 coding DNA: TGTGCCAGCAGTCCCGCCGGGACAGGAAAAGAGACCCAGTACTTC.

The rearrangement uses TRBV12-5 and TRBJ2-3, with 9 bases lining up with TRBD2. The CDR3 totals 15 residues. Trimming cost V 6 bases and J 5 bases; bases outside gene matches: 9. Per the germline V gene, CDR1 is LGHNT and CDR2 is FRNRAP. The chain's CDR3 is CASGSSGTFLDTQYF. The CDR3 DNA follows: TGTGCTAGTGGATCTAGCGGGACTTTCCTAGATACGCAGTATTTT.

This clonotype came up a few times. V gene TRBV28 combines with J gene TRBJ2-1; no reliable D call. The CDR3 covers 15 residues. Germline V gene lookup returns CDR1 MDHEN and CDR2 SYDVKM. V was trimmed by 4 bases and J by 5 bases, leaving 15 bases between them. The CDR3 coding sequence is TGTGCCAGCAGTTCCCGTAACGCGCCAAACAATGAGCAGTTCTTC. Encoded protein: CASSSRNAPNNEQFF. Supplemented by reference TRBV28 and TRBJ2-1, the full variable domain reads DVKVTQSSRYLVKRTGEKVFLECVQDMDHENMFWYRQDPGLGLRLIYFSYDVKMKEKGDIPEGYSVSREKKERFSLILESASTNQTSMYLCASSSRNAPNNEQFFGPGTRLTVL.

This clonotype was recorded a few times. The rearrangement joins TRBV7-2 to TRBJ1-2, with 12 bases identical to TRBD1. Germline CDR1 SGHTA, CDR2 FQGNSA. CDR3 length: 17 amino acids. V trimming: 2 bases; J trimming: 4 bases; junction bases outside the gene matches: 8. The CDR3 sequence: CASSLRGQGASPYGYTF. CDR3 bases: TGTGCCAGCAGCTTACGGGGACAGGGGGCTTCTCCCTATGGCTACACCTTC.

At least ten counts were recorded for this clonotype. The V gene is TRBV7-2, the J gene TRBJ2-1; D is ambiguous. The CDR3 runs 17 residues. Germline loops: CDR1 SGHTA, CDR2 FQGNSA. Deletions cut 4 bases from V and 7 bases from J, with 23 bases between. CDR3 protein: CASSSYSSNTGRNEQFF. CDR3 DNA: TGTGCCAGCAGCTCCTATTCGTCTAACACCGGCCGGAATGAGCAGTTCTTC.

This clonotype turned up a few times. The chain has TRBV5-1 and TRBJ2-2; D is perhaps TRBD1 (6 bases). Germline assignment: CDR1 SGHRS and CDR2 YFSETQ. The CDR3 loop spans 15 amino acids. V was cut by 4 bases and J by 5 bases, with 15 bases left in between. CDR3 amino acids: CASSGDGTQTGELFF. CDR3 sequence (DNA): TGCGCCAGCAGCGGAGACGGGACACAGACCGGGGAGCTGTTTTTT.

This clonotype was seen more than once but under ten times. The DNA is omitted, as the CDR3 cannot be located on it reliably, and the CDR3 follows TCRdb's listing. This sequence joins TRBV28 and TRBJ2-7; the table gives TRBD1 as D, unverified against the DNA. The CDR3 length is 13 residues, termini included. Per germline, CDR1 MDHEN and CDR2 SYDVKM. CDR3 in amino acids: CASSSSSGGEQYF.

In its sample, this clonotype was seen a few times. The chain couples TRBV7-2 to TRBJ2-3; 9 bases fit TRBD2. This CDR3 spans 14 amino acids. Losses at the gene ends were 5 bases for V and 7 bases for J; bases not matched to a gene: 7. Germline CDR1 and CDR2: SGHTA and FQGNSA. CDR3 sequence: CASSISGSQNTQYF. CDR3 coding DNA: TGTGCCAGCAGCATTAGCGGGAGTCAGAATACGCAGTATTTT.

This clonotype was found many times. Lacking the conserved final phenylalanine or tryptophan, this CDR3 likely reflects a read error. The rearrangement joins TRBV24-1 to TRBJ2-1, with 15 positions matching TRBD2. The CDR3 runs 19 residues. Trimming cost V 4 bases and J 0 bases; bases outside gene matches: 6. Germline assignment: CDR1 KGHDR and CDR2 SFDVKD. CDR3 amino acids: CATSDPGLAGGSSYNEQFS. CDR3 in DNA: TGTGCCACCAGTGACCCGGGACTAGCGGGGGGTTCCTCCTACAATGAGCAGTTCTCC.

This clonotype was recorded a few times. This chain joins TRBV20-1 and TRBJ2-7; 7 bases fit TRBD2. Germline V gives CDR1 DFQATT, CDR2 SNEGSKA (reference sequence). The CDR3 sequence is 14 residues long. Losses at the gene ends were 0 bases for V and 4 bases for J; bases not matched to a gene: 6. The DNA for the CDR3 is TGCAGTGCTAGAGAAGCTAGCGGAAGATACGAGCAGTACTTC. It translates to CSAREASGRYEQYF.

This clonotype was counted at least ten times. The V gene is TRBV30, the J gene TRBJ2-7; D is undetermined. Germline V gene sequence: CDR1 GTSNPN, CDR2 SVGIG (reference sequence). The CDR3 has 10 amino acids. V gave up 1 base and J gave up 5 bases, with 3 bases separating them. CDR3 sequence reads: CAWSGNEQYF. CDR3 sequence (DNA): TGTGCCTGGAGTGGGAACGAGCAGTACTTC.

This chain uses TRBV7-2 with TRBJ2-1; maybe TRBD1 (5 bases). Germline CDR1 and CDR2: SGHTA and FQGNSA. The V end lost 5 bases, the J end lost 2 bases, and 13 bases lay between the germline ends. The CDR3 consists of 15 residues. The DNA for the CDR3 is TGTGCCAGCAGCCTGATGCAGGGCCCCTACAATGAGCAGTTCTTC. It is translated as CASSLMQGPYNEQFF.

This clonotype showed up many times. V usage is TRBV4-3 and J usage is TRBJ2-1; D uncertain. Germline V gives CDR1 LGHNA, CDR2 YSLEER. The CDR3 is 16 amino acids. The germline V and J ends were trimmed by 0 bases and 0 bases, with 9 bases remaining between them. The CDR3 DNA reads as TGCGCCAGCAGCCAAGAGGGTCAGCGCTCCTACAATGAGCAGTTCTTC. Its translation: CASSQEGQRSYNEQFF.